Presented here are 22 T cell receptor beta chains from one specimen sequenced in a study of blood T cell repertoires in COVID-19. Some clones are missing from TCRdb's copy, which holds only in-frame ones; the method was immunoSEQ multiplex PCR. The sample includes about 150,000 clones, about 89% of them seen just once. The sequenced sample was peripheral blood. Receptor source: a man aged 45-65 years with acute or convalescent COVID-19.

The genes are TRBV6-5 and TRBJ2-1; D is undetermined. Germline lookup yields CDR1 MNHEY and CDR2 SVGAGI. This CDR3 contains 13 residues. Trimming pared 6 bases from V and 7 bases from J, leaving 13 bases between. CDR3 sequence: CASRESNWNEQFF. The CDR3 DNA sequence: TGTGCCAGCAGGGAGTCAAATTGGAATGAGCAGTTCTTC.

The chain carries TRBV28 and TRBJ1-4; D is uncertain. This CDR3 contains 14 residues. With 2 bases removed from V and 10 bases from J, the gap between germline ends came to 14 bases. Germline V gene data show CDR1 as MDHEN and CDR2 as SYDVKM. CDR3 region: CASSLGQDSGKLFF. The CDR3, as DNA: TGTGCCAGCAGTTTAGGGCAGGACTCCGGAAAACTGTTTTTT.

The gene calls are TRBV4-2 and TRBJ2-1; tentatively, D is TRBD1 (5 bases). Germline CDR1 and CDR2: LGHNA and YNFKEQ. The CDR3 contains 17 residues. V was trimmed by 1 base and J by 3 bases, leaving 16 bases between them. The CDR3 DNA is TGTGCCAGCAGCCAAGGTTATAGGACAACCTTCTACAATGAGCAGTTCTTC. This sequence encodes CASSQGYRTTFYNEQFF.

The chain joins TRBV4-1 to TRBJ2-7; 10 bases are shared with TRBD1. The germline V gene has CDR1 MGHRA and CDR2 YSYEKL. The J segment lost 4 bases and the V segment lost 1 base, leaving 4 bases of the junction unmatched. This CDR3 has 15 amino acids. The CDR3 loop is CASSQGDRGRYEQYF. The CDR3, as DNA: TGCGCCAGCAGCCAAGGGGACAGGGGCCGATACGAGCAGTACTTC.

The chain carries TRBV2 and TRBJ2-5, with D possibly TRBD1 on 6 matching bases. This CDR3 contains 14 residues. The V gene lost 5 bases and the J gene lost 2 bases, with 12 bases spanning the gap. CDR1 is SNHLY, CDR2 FYNNEI, per germline. CDR3 protein: CASSSTGWQETQYF. CDR3 DNA sequence: TGTGCCAGCAGTTCTACAGGGTGGCAAGAGACCCAGTACTTC.

This chain uses TRBV6-1 with TRBJ1-5, with D unclear. The germline CDR1 and CDR2 sequences are MNHNS and SASEGT. The CDR3 contains 13 residues. V was pared by 5 bases and J by 8 bases, with 13 bases between. The CDR3 is CASSLGGLEPQHF. DNA of the CDR3: TGTGCCAGCAGTTTGGGAGGTTTGGAGCCCCAGCATTTT.

The chain uses TRBV29-1 and TRBJ1-2, with unresolved D. Trimming removed 7 bases from V and 4 bases from J, with 13 bases in between. The CDR3 consists of 12 residues. CDR1 is SQVTM and CDR2 is ANQGSEA in the germline V gene. CDR3 in amino acids: CSAEKPPYGYTF. DNA for the CDR3: TGCAGCGCCGAGAAACCCCCCTATGGCTACACCTTC.

The V and J genes are TRBV25-1 and TRBJ2-7, with 9 bases lining up with TRBD1. The CDR3 has 14 amino acids. Per the germline V gene, CDR1 is MGHDK and CDR2 is SYGVNS. V lost 7 bases and J lost 3; bases outside the gene matches: 7. CDR3 amino acids: CASTGTGHLYEQYF. The CDR3, as DNA: TGTGCCAGCACTGGGACAGGGCACCTCTACGAGCAGTACTTC.

The J gene is TRBJ2-3, the V gene TRBV5-4, with D possibly matching TRBD2 (6 bases). The germline CDR1 and CDR2 sequences are SGHNT and YYREEE (reference sequence). Trimming took off 0 bases at V and 6 bases at J, with 11 bases between the two ends. The CDR3 totals 14 residues. CDR3 region: CASSLAGGTDTQYF. CDR3 DNA sequence: TGTGCCAGCAGCTTGGCCGGGGGAACTGATACGCAGTATTTT.

The rearrangement uses TRBV28 and TRBJ2-5; unclear D gene. Germline V CDR1 and CDR2: MDHEN, SYDVKM. The CDR3 totals 13 residues. V was trimmed by 6 bases and J by 3 bases, leaving 11 bases between them. The CDR3 coding sequence is TGTGCCAGCAGCTGGGCTTCAGAAGAGACCCAGTACTTC. It yields the protein CASSWASEETQYF.

V usage is TRBV27 and J usage is TRBJ1-5; 7 bases agree with TRBD1. There are 17 residues in the CDR3. J was trimmed by 0 bases and V by 5 bases; bases with no gene match: 10. Germline assignment: CDR1 MNHEY and CDR2 SMNVEV (reference sequence). The CDR3 spells CASSPTTGTDSNQPQHF. The CDR3 coding sequence is TGTGCCAGCAGTCCAACGACGGGGACAGATAGCAATCAGCCCCAGCATTTT.

The chain is built from TRBV5-1 and TRBJ2-1, with TRBD1 as a possible D gene (5 bases). The CDR3 is 14 residues long. V lost 0 bases to trimming and J lost 10 bases, with 14 bases between them. CDR1 and CDR2 (germline): SGHRS, YFSETQ. Here the CDR3 DNA reads TGCGCCAGCAGCTTGGCCATTAGTGGGGCCGAGCAGTTCTTC. Translating gives CASSLAISGAEQFF.

This chain uses TRBV5-4 with TRBJ1-2, with D tentatively TRBD1 (5 bases). The V end was cut by 2 bases, the J end by 8 bases, with 16 bases between. The CDR3 contains 14 residues. Germline assignment: CDR1 SGHNT and CDR2 YYREEE (reference sequence). The DNA for the CDR3 is TGTGCCAGCAGCTTCCAGGGTATCGTGAGCGGCTACACCTTC. Translation: CASSFQGIVSGYTF.

The V and J genes are TRBV7-8 and TRBJ2-1; weak D call: TRBD2 (6 bases). Germline V CDR1 and CDR2: SGHVS, FQNEAQ. V was pared by 8 bases and J by 6 bases, with 20 bases between. The CDR3 contains 15 residues. CDR3 region: CASGTQAGGINEQFF. CDR3 DNA: TGTGCCAGCGGAACTCAAGCTGGGGGGATCAATGAGCAGTTCTTC.

The J gene is TRBJ2-3, the V gene TRBV10-3, with D possibly being TRBD1 (6 bases). The CDR3 runs 16 residues. Trimming took 4 bases from V and 2 from J, leaving 16 bases between them. The germline gives CDR1 ENHRY, CDR2 SYGVKD. The CDR3 nucleotides are TGTGCCATCAGTGCGGCGACAGGACAGACCACAGATACGCAGTATTTT. It codes for CAISAATGQTTDTQYF.

The chain recombines TRBV2 with TRBJ1-2, with TRBD1 identical over 7 bases. The germline V gene has CDR1 SNHLY and CDR2 FYNNEI. Trimming removed 1 base from V and 8 bases from J; junction bases left unmatched: 4. The CDR3 is 13 amino acids. The CDR3 DNA follows: TGTGCCAGCAGTGAAGAAAGACAGGGAGGCTACACCTTC. This sequence encodes CASSEERQGGYTF.

This chain links TRBV2 with TRBJ2-1, with 8 positions matching TRBD2. In germline, CDR1 is SNHLY, CDR2 FYNNEI. The CDR3 is 14 residues long. V was pared by 3 bases and J by 10 bases, with 8 bases of the junction left unmatched. The CDR3 sequence: CASSEFNGGEEQFF. The DNA of the CDR3 is TGTGCCAGCAGTGAGTTTAACGGGGGGGAGGAGCAGTTCTTC.

The chain has TRBV7-9 and TRBJ1-2, with TRBD1 identical over 9 bases. V was clipped by 4 bases and J by 3 bases; unmatched bases: 15. Germline V CDR1 and CDR2: SEHNR, FQNEAQ (reference sequence). This CDR3 is 18 amino acids long. CDR3 coding DNA: TGTGCCAGCAGCTCGTTAGATGTGGGGACAGGGATGGACTATGGCTACACCTTC. Translated, it gives CASSSLDVGTGMDYGYTF. The whole variable domain, filled in from reference TRBV7-9 and TRBJ1-2, reads DTGVSQNPRHKITKRGQNVTFRCDPISEHNRLYWYRQTLGQGPEFLTYFQNEAQLEKSRLLSDRFSAERPKGSFSTLEIQRTEQGDSAMYLCASSSLDVGTGMDYGYTFGSGTRLTVV.

This chain joins TRBV5-1 and TRBJ1-2, with 10 bases matching TRBD1. With 2 bases clipped from V and 3 bases from J, the junction kept 4 bases outside the gene matches. The V gene's germline CDR1 is SGHRS and CDR2 YFSETQ. The CDR3 totals 15 residues. The chain's CDR3 is CASSFDRGQYYGYTF. In nucleotides, the CDR3 is TGCGCCAGCAGCTTCGACAGGGGGCAGTACTATGGCTACACCTTC.

The V and J genes are TRBV18 and TRBJ2-5, with 12 bases fitting TRBD2. V shed 1 base and J 1 base; nucleotides not matched to a gene: 7. CDR3 length: 18 amino acids. Per the germline V gene, CDR1 is KGHSH and CDR2 is LQKENI. In DNA form, the CDR3 reads TGTGCCAGCTCACCACGGTCTAGCGGGGGGGCCTTCCAAGAGACCCAGTACTTC. Translated, it gives CASSPRSSGGAFQETQYF.

The gene calls are TRBV5-5 and TRBJ2-2, with 8 bases matching TRBD1. CDR3 length equals 16 residues. V gave up 4 bases and J gave up 4 bases; unmatched junction bases: 9. The V gene's germline CDR1 is SGHKS and CDR2 YYEKEE (reference sequence). The CDR3 reads CASSTPGTGGTGELFF. The CDR3 bases are TGTGCCAGCAGCACGCCCGGGACAGGTGGCACCGGGGAGCTGTTTTTT.

This clone was seen a single time. The V and J genes are TRBV7-2 and TRBJ1-2; D is unresolved. The CDR3 extends over 14 amino acids. Germline V gene lookup returns CDR1 SGHTA and CDR2 FQGNSA. V lost 4 bases and J 5 bases, leaving 14 bases between the germline ends. The CDR3 nucleotides read TGTGCCAGCAGCTACTTGCGGGGAGGGTATGGCTACACCTTC. This codes for CASSYLRGGYGYTF.